This is a list of T cell receptor beta chains from one sample in a study of blood T cell repertoires in COVID-19. Using immunoSEQ multiplex PCR, the repertoire was profiled, and TCRdb retains in-frame clones only, with some absent. There are around 400,000 clones in the sample; about four fifths occur only once, and 5% to 6% lies in the top ten. The material sequenced was PBMCs or T cells enriched from blood (not recorded which). These receptors all come from a woman in her 50s who had recovered from COVID-19. The CDR3 runs from the conserved cysteine through the conserved F or W. The D gene is left open where the match is weak. Some rows have no size entry. The others give once, few or many, or a class for an expanded clone.

abundance	d_gene	v_gene	j_gene	CDR3nt	CDR3aa
few	-	TRBV27	TRBJ1-1	TGTGCCAGCAGACCCTCTTTGGGAGAGTCGACTGAAGCTTTCTTT	CASRPSLGESTEAFF
-	-	TRBV7-3	TRBJ1-5	TGTGCCAGCAGCTTAAGCAGTCAAAGCAATCAGCCCCAGCATTTT	CASSLSSQSNQPQHF
-	-	TRBV7-2	TRBJ2-1	TGTGCCAGCAGCTTAGGGTTCGGTAGCGGAGGATCGTGTAATGAGCAGTTCTTC	CASSLGFGSGGSCNEQFF
-	-	TRBV4-2	TRBJ1-3	TGTGCCAGCAGCCAGGGGCTACAAACAGGGACGCCAGGCGGGACCATATATTTT	CASSQGLQTGTPGGTIYF
-	TRBD1	TRBV29-1	TRBJ1-1	TGCAGCGTGGTCAGGGGGCTGGATGAAGCTTTCTTT	CSVVRGLDEAFF
-	-	TRBV27	TRBJ1-2	TGTGCCAGCAGCGCCTTCTACCCAGGGAACTATGGCTACACCTTC	CASSAFYPGNYGYTF
-	-	TRBV25-1	TRBJ1-3	TGTGCCAGCAGTACACAACAGGGACCTGGAAACACCATATATTTT	CASSTQQGPGNTIYF
-	TRBD2	TRBV19	TRBJ2-3	TGTGCCAGTAGTACTGGGACTAGCGGGGGGGCTCTTCTGACAGATACGCAGTATTTT	CASSTGTSGGALLTDTQYF
-	-	TRBV10-3	TRBJ1-1	TGTGCCATCAGTGAACAGGGACCCAACACTGAAGCTTTCTTT	CAISEQGPNTEAFF
-	TRBD2	TRBV2	TRBJ2-5	TGTGCCAGCAGTGTGGGGGGACTAGCATACCAAGAGACCCAGTACTTC	CASSVGGLAYQETQYF
-	-	TRBV5-4	TRBJ2-1	TGTGCCAGCAGCTACGCGGGACGGAACAATGAGCAGTTCTTC	CASSYAGRNNEQFF
-	-	TRBV5-1	TRBJ2-7	TGCGCCAGCAGTCGGGGGGCGGAGGGCGAGCAGTACTTC	CASSRGAEGEQYF
-	TRBD1	TRBV6-2/TRBV6-3	TRBJ1-2	TGTGCCAGCAGTTATCAGACAGGGGCCTATGGCTACACCTTC	CASSYQTGAYGYTF
-	TRBD1	TRBV5-6	TRBJ1-2	TGTGCCAGCAGCGGGGGGACAGGGATTATTGGTGGCTACACCTTC	CASSGGTGIIGGYTF
-	-	TRBV27	TRBJ1-6	TGTGCCAGCAGTTTCCCAGGGGACCCCCTCCACTTT	CASSFPGDPLHF
-	-	TRBV6-2/TRBV6-3	TRBJ1-2	TGTGCCAGCAGCCAATCCCGACAGGCTAACTATGGCTACACCTTC	CASSQSRQANYGYTF
-	TRBD2	TRBV7-3	TRBJ2-1	TGTGCCAGCAGCTTAGGCGGGGGGAATAATGAGCAGTTCTTC	CASSLGGGNNEQFF
-	-	TRBV30	TRBJ1-2	TGTGCCTGGAGTGTACAGTTTGTGGGCTCCTATGGCTACACCTTC	CAWSVQFVGSYGYTF
-	TRBD1	TRBV13	TRBJ1-1	TGTGCCAGCAGCCCGGACAGGGGGCACATCACTGAAGCTTTCTTT	CASSPDRGHITEAFF
-	-	TRBV7-2	TRBJ2-3	TGTGCCAGCGTACGCACGGGGAGGCCAGATACGCAGTATTTT	CASVRTGRPDTQYF
-	TRBD1	TRBV7-2	TRBJ1-5	TGTGCCAGCAGCCCGTTGGTTCGGCAGGGGGATCAGCCCCAGCATTTT	CASSPLVRQGDQPQHF
-	TRBD2	TRBV28	TRBJ2-7	TGTGCCAGCAGCCTACTAGCGGGAGTCAACTACGAGCAGTACTTC	CASSLLAGVNYEQYF
-	-	TRBV3-1/TRBV3-2	TRBJ2-7	TGTGCCAGCAGCCCGAGGACAAGAAGTTACGAGCAGTACTTC	CASSPRTRSYEQYF
-	TRBD1	TRBV3-1/TRBV3-2	TRBJ1-2	TGTGCCAGCAGCCAAGTATTCAGGGGGACCGCCGGGGATGGCTACACCTTC	CASSQVFRGTAGDGYTF
-	-	TRBV18	TRBJ2-4	TGTGCCAGCTCACATTTCGCCGGGACCGGAGGGGAAAACATTCAGTACTTC	CASSHFAGTGGENIQYF
once	-	TRBV6-4	TRBJ1-1	TGTGCCAGCAACCGAAAAGGGGTTACTGAAGCTTTCTTT	CASNRKGVTEAFF
-	TRBD1	TRBV9	TRBJ2-1	TGTGCCAGCAGCCCGCGACAGGGGGCCCACAATGAGCAGTTCTTC	CASSPRQGAHNEQFF
-	-	TRBV18	TRBJ1-4	TGTGCCAGCTCACCAGTGGGAGGTGTCAGGGAAAAACTGTTTTTT	CASSPVGGVREKLFF